These 20 T cell receptor beta chains were sequenced from one sample in a study of persistence of HIV-infected CD4 T cells (dated by TCRdb to between 2020 and 2021). In the paper's terms, the treatment or condition label means: suppressive antiretroviral therapy. Cells were stimulated with lysates of CMV-infected fibroblasts at roughly 9.2 ug/mL. Nonresponding CD40L-negative CD69-negative CD45RO-high memory CD4+ T cells were sorted as memory populations depleted of antigen-responding cells. TCRbeta repertoires were sequenced from genomic DNA with the immunoSEQ hsTCRB assay version 4 in survey mode. TCRdb mirrors the immuneACCESS table, restricted to in-frame sequences. Some clones are absent from its copies; in checked studies, under half trace to an unresolved V gene, and the reason for the others is unknown. The sample yields about 50,000 clones; around 80% were counted once. The ten most abundant clones make up 3% of the sample.

Their cognate antigens are unknown. Sequences were derived from CD4+ T cells sorted from PBMCs after roughly 18-hour stimulation, sampled from a patient who received antiretroviral therapy. The cell subset or site label, read with the paper, signifies: CD40L-CD69- CD45RO-high memory CD4 T cells not responding to CMV lysate. The receptors originated from an adult man with HIV who was CMV-seropositive.

The chain has TRBV6-5 and TRBJ1-3; D is unclear. The CDR3 is 12 residues long. Germline-derived CDR1 and CDR2 are MNHEY and SVGAGI. V shed 7 bases and J shed 1 base, with 5 bases lying between them. CDR3 loop: CASKSSGNTIYF. The CDR3 region has the DNA TGTGCCAGCAAGAGTTCTGGAAACACCATATATTTT.

This chain joins TRBV15 and TRBJ2-1, with TRBD2 matching 8 bases. CDR3 size: 15 residues. The germline CDR1 and CDR2 sequences are LNHNV and YYDKDF (reference sequence). V lost 4 bases and J lost 4; bases outside the gene matches: 6. CDR3 sequence (DNA): TGTGCCACCAGCAAGGTGGTAGCGGGATACAATGAGCAGTTCTTC. As protein: CATSKVVAGYNEQFF.

The V gene is TRBV10-1, the J gene TRBJ2-2; possible D gene TRBD2, 6 bases. This CDR3 comprises 15 residues. Germline-derived CDR1 and CDR2 are WNHNN and SYGVQD (reference sequence). V was cut by 2 bases and J by 5 bases, with 12 bases left in between. CDR3 nucleotide sequence: TGCGCCAGCAGTGAGGGGAAGGCGGGGACCGGGGAGCTGTTTTTT. It yields the protein CASSEGKAGTGELFF.

The chain has TRBV3-1 (or the pseudogene TRBV3-2) and TRBJ1-1; TRBD1 agrees at 9 bases. Germline values: CDR1 LGHDT, CDR2 YNNKEL (reference sequence). Germline trimming cut 1 base from V and 7 bases from J; bases unmatched to any gene: 7. The CDR3 runs to 15 residues. The CDR3 DNA follows: TGTGCCAGCAGCCAAGTGGGGACAGGGTCCGGTGAAGCTTTCTTT. It translates to CASSQVGTGSGEAFF.

The chain employs TRBV14 and TRBJ1-6; the match to TRBD1 covers 10 bases. The germline V gene encodes CDR1 SGHDN and CDR2 FVKESK. V was pared by 7 bases and J by 6 bases, with 6 bases of the junction left unmatched. This CDR3 comprises 15 residues. The CDR3 here is CASKGQGLGNSPLHF. CDR3 coding DNA: TGTGCCAGCAAGGGACAGGGGCTGGGTAATTCACCCCTCCACTTT.

The CDR3 region is CASSATSGRSYEQYF. CDR3 DNA sequence: TGTGCCAGCAGCGCTACTAGCGGGAGGTCCTACGAGCAGTACTTC. The chain uses TRBV6-5 and TRBJ2-7, with TRBD2 identical over 12 bases. The germline V gene has CDR1 MNHEY and CDR2 SVGAGI. J gave up 1 base and V 6 bases, and 4 bases lay outside the gene matches. The CDR3 spans 15 residues.

This clone was seen only a few times. This chain joins TRBV7-9 and TRBJ2-1, with 13 bases identical to TRBD2. CDR3 size: 20 residues. Germline V gene lookup returns CDR1 SEHNR and CDR2 FQNEAQ (reference sequence). V dropped 7 bases and J dropped 4; count of bases not matched to a gene: 19. The CDR3 spells CASTPIGLAGAVSAYNEQFF. The CDR3 DNA reads TGTGCCAGCACCCCGATCGGACTAGCGGGAGCCGTCAGTGCTTACAATGAGCAGTTCTTC.

This chain uses TRBV27 with TRBJ2-6, with TRBD1 matching 11 bases. Looked up from germline, CDR1 is MNHEY and CDR2 is SMNVEV (reference sequence). The CDR3 is made up of 18 amino acids. With 2 bases clipped from V and 0 bases from J, the junction kept 3 bases outside the gene matches. CDR3 DNA sequence: TGTGCCAGCAGTTTAGCCGGGACAGGGGGCTCTGGGGCCAACGTCCTGACTTTC. Its translation: CASSLAGTGGSGANVLTF.

V gene TRBV7-2 combines with J gene TRBJ1-4, with unresolved D. Germline V gene lookup returns CDR1 SGHTA and CDR2 FQGNSA. V was cut by 6 bases and J by 1 base, with 9 bases left in between. The CDR3 is 14 amino acids. The CDR3, as DNA: TGTGCCAGCAGTCTTTCCAGAACTAATGAAAAACTGTTTTTT. It is translated as CASSLSRTNEKLFF.

The chain couples TRBV10-3 to TRBJ1-3; D is unclear. CDR1 is ENHRY, CDR2 SYGVKD, per germline. Deletions cut 4 bases from V and 7 bases from J, with 11 bases between. The CDR3 extends over 13 amino acids. This chain's CDR3 is CAISGTGDNTIYF. CDR3 coding DNA: TGTGCCATCAGTGGGACGGGAGACAACACCATATATTTT.

CDR3 sequence: CASSQFKGPYGYTF. As DNA, the CDR3 is TGTGCCAGCAGCCAATTTAAGGGACCCTATGGCTACACCTTC. The chain recombines TRBV16 with TRBJ1-2; tentatively, D is TRBD1 (5 bases). Trimming left V 1 base short and J 4 bases short, with 10 bases between. CDR3 length: 14 residues. Germline V gene sequence: CDR1 KGHSY, CDR2 FQNENV.

The chain couples TRBV6-2 or TRBV6-3 to TRBJ1-4; D uncertain. The CDR3 is 14 amino acids. CDR1 and CDR2 (germline): MNHEY, SVGEGT. V was shortened by 2 bases and J by 7 bases, with 11 bases between the two germline ends. The CDR3 bases are TGTGCCAGCAGTTACGAAGGGTGGCGTGAAAAACTGTTTTTT. The encoded protein is CASSYEGWREKLFF.

The chain uses TRBV4-3 and TRBJ1-1; D is perhaps TRBD1 (5 bases). CDR1 is LGHNA, CDR2 YSLEER, per germline. The CDR3 is 15 amino acids. V was cut by 4 bases and J by 1 base, with 13 bases left in between. CDR3 in DNA: TGCGCCAGCAGCCCCCGGGAGGGGACGAACACTGAAGCTTTCTTT. Encoded protein: CASSPREGTNTEAFF.

The rearrangement joins TRBV15 to TRBJ2-7; perhaps TRBD1 as D (6 bases). The V and J ends lost 5 bases and 2 bases respectively, with 13 bases between them. The CDR3 consists of 14 residues. CDR1 and CDR2 (germline): LNHNV, YYDKDF (reference sequence). The CDR3 DNA is TGTGCCACCAGCCGAGGGGACAACCCCTACGAGCAGTACTTC. This translates into CATSRGDNPYEQYF.

This rearrangement joins TRBV19 to TRBJ1-1, with a weak D call TRBD1 (5 bases). Looked up from germline, CDR1 is LNHDA and CDR2 is SQIVND (reference sequence). The CDR3 covers 15 residues. V dropped 4 bases and J dropped 5 bases, with 17 bases sitting between them. CDR3 region: CASSTPGGRTTEAFF. CDR3 DNA sequence: TGTGCCAGTAGTACACCGGGGGGTAGGACTACTGAAGCTTTCTTT.

The gene calls are TRBV29-1 and TRBJ1-2; the D is unclear. The CDR3 totals 12 residues. Between the trimmed V and J ends, which lost 2 bases and 4 bases, there was a span of 8 bases. Germline V gene lookup returns CDR1 SQVTM and CDR2 ANQGSEA. For the CDR3, the DNA is TGCAGCGTTGAAATCGCATTCTATGGCTACACCTTC. Amino acid sequence: CSVEIAFYGYTF.

The rearrangement joins TRBV5-4 to TRBJ2-2; 7 bases map to TRBD1. Germline CDR1 SGHNT, CDR2 YYREEE (reference sequence). V was pared by 2 bases and J by 6 bases, with 7 bases of the junction left unmatched. The CDR3 has 15 residues. This CDR3 reads CASSLRTGWAGELFF. The CDR3 DNA is TGTGCCAGCAGCTTAAGGACAGGTTGGGCCGGGGAGCTGTTTTTT.

The chain links TRBV16 to TRBJ2-7; D is possibly TRBD2 (5 bases). Trimming left V 1 base short and J 6 bases short, with 7 bases between. There are 12 residues in the CDR3. Per germline, CDR1 KGHSY and CDR2 FQNENV. CDR3 sequence (DNA): TGTGCCAGCAGCCAATGGGGAGCCGAGCAGTACTTC. This codes for CASSQWGAEQYF.

This clone was seen just once. The V gene is TRBV7-2, the J gene TRBJ2-3; D uncertain. The CDR3 runs 14 residues. Trimming took off 4 bases at V and 1 base at J, with 9 bases between the two ends. The V gene's germline CDR1 is SGHTA and CDR2 FQGNSA. CDR3 amino acids: CASSSRRGTDTQYF. CDR3 nucleotides: TGTGCCAGCAGCTCCAGACGGGGCACAGATACGCAGTATTTT.

The chain couples TRBV27 to TRBJ2-1, with D possibly TRBD1 on 6 matching bases. The CDR3 is 18 amino acids. The V gene's germline CDR1 is MNHEY and CDR2 SMNVEV (reference sequence). The ends were cut back, 2 bases at V and 5 bases at J, with 22 bases in the middle. The DNA for the CDR3 is TGTGCCAGCAGTTTAAGGGGAACAGGGTTAGCCGGACACAATGAGCAGTTCTTC. Translating gives CASSLRGTGLAGHNEQFF.